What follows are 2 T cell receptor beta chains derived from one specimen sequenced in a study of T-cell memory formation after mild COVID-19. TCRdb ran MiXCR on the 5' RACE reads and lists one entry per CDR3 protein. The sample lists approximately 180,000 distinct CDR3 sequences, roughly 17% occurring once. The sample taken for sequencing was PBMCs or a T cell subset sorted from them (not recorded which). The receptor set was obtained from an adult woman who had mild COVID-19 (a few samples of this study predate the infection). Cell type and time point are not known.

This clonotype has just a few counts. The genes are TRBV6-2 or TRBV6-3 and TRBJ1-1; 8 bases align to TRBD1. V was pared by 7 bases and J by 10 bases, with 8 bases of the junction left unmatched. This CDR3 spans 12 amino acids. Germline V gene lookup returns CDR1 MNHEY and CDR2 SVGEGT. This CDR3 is CASNRQGFVAFF. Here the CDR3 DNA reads TGTGCCAGCAACCGACAGGGGTTTGTAGCTTTCTTT.

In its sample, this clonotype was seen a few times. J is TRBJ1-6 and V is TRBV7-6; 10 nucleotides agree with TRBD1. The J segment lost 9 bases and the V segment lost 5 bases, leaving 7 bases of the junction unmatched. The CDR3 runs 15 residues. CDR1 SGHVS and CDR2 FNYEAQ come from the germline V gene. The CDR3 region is CASSKDRGRGSPLHF. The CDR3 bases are TGTGCCAGCAGCAAAGACAGGGGGCGCGGTTCACCCCTCCACTTT.